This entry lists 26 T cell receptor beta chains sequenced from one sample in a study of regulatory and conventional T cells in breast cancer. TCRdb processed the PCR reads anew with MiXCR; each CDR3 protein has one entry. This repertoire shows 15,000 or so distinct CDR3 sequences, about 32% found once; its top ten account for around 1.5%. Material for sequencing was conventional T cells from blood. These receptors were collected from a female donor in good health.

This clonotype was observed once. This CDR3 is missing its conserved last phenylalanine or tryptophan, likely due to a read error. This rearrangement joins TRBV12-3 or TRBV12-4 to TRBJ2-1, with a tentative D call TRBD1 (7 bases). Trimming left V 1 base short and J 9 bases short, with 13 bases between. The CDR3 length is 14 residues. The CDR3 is CASSLGGGGFEQFS. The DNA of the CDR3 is TGTGCCAGCAGTTTAGGTGGAGGGGGCTTTGAGCAGTTCTCC.

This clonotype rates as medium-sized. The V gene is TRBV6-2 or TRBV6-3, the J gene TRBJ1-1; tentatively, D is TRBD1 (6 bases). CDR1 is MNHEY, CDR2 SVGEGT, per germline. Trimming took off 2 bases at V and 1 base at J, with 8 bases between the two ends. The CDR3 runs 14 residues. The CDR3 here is CASSYRGANTEAFF. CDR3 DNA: TGTGCCAGCAGTTACAGGGGGGCGAACACTGAAGCTTTCTTT.

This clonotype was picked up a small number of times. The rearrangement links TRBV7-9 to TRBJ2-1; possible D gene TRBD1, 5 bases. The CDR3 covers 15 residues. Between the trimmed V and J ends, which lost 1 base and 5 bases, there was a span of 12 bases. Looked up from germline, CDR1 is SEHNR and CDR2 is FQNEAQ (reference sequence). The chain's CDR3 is CASSLGRPRDNEQFF. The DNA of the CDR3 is TGTGCCAGCAGCTTAGGTCGCCCCAGGGACAATGAGCAGTTCTTC.

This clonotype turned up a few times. CDR3 in amino acids: CASSQPGQGQLAQYF. CDR3 in DNA: TGTGCCAGCAGTCAACCGGGACAGGGCCAGTTGGCCCAGTACTTC. The rearrangement joins TRBV7-2 to TRBJ2-5, with 9 bases lining up with TRBD1. There are 15 residues in the CDR3. The V segment lost 6 bases and the J segment 9 bases; nucleotides outside the gene matches: 14. Germline V lookup: CDR1 SGHTA, CDR2 FQGNSA.

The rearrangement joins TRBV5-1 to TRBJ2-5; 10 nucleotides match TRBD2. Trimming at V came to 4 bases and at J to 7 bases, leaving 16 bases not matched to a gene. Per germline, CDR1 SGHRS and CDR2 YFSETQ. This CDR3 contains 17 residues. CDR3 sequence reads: CASSPRTTSGATGTQYF. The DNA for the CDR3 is TGCGCCAGCAGCCCGAGAACCACTAGCGGGGCTACAGGGACCCAGTACTTC.

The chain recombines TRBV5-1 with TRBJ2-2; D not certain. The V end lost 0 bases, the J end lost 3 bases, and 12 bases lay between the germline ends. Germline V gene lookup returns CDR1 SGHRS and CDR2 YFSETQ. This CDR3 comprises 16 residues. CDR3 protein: CASSLAGLSDTGELFF. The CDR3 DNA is TGCGCCAGCAGCTTGGCTGGGCTCTCAGACACCGGGGAGCTGTTTTTT.

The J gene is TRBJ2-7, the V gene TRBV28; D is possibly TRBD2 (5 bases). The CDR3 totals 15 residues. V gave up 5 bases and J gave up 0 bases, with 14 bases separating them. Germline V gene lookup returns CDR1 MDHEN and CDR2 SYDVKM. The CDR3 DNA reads TGTGCCAGCAGTCCCCCCGATAGCGTCTCCTACGAGCAGTACTTC. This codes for CASSPPDSVSYEQYF.

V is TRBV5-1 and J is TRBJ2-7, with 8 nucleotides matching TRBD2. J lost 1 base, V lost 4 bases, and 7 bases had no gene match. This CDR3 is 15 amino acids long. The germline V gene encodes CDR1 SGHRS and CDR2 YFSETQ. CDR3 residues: CASSPPASGSYEQYF. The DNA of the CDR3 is TGCGCCAGCAGCCCCCCGGCTAGCGGGTCCTACGAGCAGTACTTC.

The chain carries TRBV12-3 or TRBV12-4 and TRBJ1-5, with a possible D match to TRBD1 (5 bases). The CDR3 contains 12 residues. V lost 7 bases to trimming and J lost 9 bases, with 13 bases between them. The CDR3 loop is CASTLGTGPQHF. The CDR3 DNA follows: TGTGCCAGCACCTTAGGGACCGGGCCCCAGCATTTT.

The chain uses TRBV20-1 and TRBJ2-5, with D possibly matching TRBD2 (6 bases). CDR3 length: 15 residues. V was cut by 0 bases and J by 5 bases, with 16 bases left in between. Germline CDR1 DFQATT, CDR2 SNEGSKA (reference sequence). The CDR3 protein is CSARDWTTGVETQYF. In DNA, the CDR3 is TGCAGTGCTAGAGATTGGACGACGGGAGTGGAGACCCAGTACTTC.

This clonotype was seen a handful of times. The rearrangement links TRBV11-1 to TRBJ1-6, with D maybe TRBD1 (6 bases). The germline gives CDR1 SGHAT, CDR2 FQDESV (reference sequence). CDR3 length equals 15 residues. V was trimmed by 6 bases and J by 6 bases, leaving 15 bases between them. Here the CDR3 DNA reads TGTGCCAGCAGGGCAGGGGCTTACCTTAATTCACCCCTCCACTTT. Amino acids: CASRAGAYLNSPLHF.

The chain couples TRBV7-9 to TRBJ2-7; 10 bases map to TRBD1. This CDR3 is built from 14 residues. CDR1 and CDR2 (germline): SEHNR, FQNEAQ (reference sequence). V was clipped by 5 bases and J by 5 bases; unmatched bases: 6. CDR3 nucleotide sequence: TGTGCCAGCAGCCCGACAGGGGGCTGGAACGAGCAGTACTTC. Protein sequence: CASSPTGGWNEQYF.

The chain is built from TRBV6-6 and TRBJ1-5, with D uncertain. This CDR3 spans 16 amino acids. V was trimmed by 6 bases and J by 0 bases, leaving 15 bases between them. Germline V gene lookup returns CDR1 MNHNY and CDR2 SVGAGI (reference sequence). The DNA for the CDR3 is TGTGCCAGCAGCGGCCCGAGATCAGATAGCAATCAGCCCCAGCATTTT. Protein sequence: CASSGPRSDSNQPQHF.

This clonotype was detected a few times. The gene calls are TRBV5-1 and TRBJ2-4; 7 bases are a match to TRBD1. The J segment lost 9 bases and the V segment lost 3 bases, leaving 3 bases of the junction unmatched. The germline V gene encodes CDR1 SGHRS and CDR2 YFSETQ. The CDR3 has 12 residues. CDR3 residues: CASSSDRSIQYF. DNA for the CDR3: TGCGCCAGCAGCTCGGACAGGAGCATTCAGTACTTC.

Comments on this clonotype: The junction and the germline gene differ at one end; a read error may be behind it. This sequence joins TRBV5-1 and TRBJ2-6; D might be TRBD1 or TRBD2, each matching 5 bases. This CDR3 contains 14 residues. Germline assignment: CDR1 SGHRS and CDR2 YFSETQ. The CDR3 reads CASSLGVGANVLTF. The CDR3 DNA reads TGTGCCAGCAGCTTGGGGGTCGGGGCCAACGTCCTGACTTTC.

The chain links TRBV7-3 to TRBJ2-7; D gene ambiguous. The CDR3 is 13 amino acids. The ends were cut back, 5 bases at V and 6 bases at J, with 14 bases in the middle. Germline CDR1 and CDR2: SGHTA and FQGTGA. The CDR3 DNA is TGTGCCAGCAGCCCGACCTCATCGGGCGAGCAGTACTTC. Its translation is CASSPTSSGEQYF.

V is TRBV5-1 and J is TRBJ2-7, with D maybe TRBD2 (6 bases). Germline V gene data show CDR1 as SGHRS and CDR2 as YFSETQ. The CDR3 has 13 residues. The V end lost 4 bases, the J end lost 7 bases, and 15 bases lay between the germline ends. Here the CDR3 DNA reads TGCGCCAGCAGCGGCGGGGCTAGCGAGGAGCAGTACTTC. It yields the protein CASSGGASEEQYF.

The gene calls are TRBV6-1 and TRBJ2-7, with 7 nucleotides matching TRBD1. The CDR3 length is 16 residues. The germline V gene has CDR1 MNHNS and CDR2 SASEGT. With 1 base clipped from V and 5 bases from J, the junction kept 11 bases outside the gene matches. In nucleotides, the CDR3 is TGTGCCAGCAGTGAAGTGGACTCGGGACAGATTGACGAGCAGTACTTC. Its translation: CASSEVDSGQIDEQYF.

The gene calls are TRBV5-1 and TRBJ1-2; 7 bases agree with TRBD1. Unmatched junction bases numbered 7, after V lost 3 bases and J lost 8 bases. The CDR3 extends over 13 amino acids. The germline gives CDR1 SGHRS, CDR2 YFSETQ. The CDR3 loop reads CASSSGQTDGYTF. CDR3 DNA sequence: TGCGCCAGCAGCTCGGGACAGACCGACGGCTACACCTTC.

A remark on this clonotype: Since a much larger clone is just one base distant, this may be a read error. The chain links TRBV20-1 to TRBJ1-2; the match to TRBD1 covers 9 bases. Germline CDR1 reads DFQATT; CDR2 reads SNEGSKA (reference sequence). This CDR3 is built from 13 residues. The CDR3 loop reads CGARRDRVIGYTF. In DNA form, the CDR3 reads TGCGGTGCTAGAAGGGACAGGGTGATCGGCTACACCTTC.

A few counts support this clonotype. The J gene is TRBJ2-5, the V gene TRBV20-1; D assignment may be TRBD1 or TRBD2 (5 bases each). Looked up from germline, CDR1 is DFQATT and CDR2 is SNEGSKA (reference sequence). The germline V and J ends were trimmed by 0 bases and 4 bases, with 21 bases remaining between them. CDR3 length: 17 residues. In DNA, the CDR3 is TGCAGTGCTAGAGATCTACTAGTCGCTGGGGGAATAGAGACCCAGTACTTC. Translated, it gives CSARDLLVAGGIETQYF.

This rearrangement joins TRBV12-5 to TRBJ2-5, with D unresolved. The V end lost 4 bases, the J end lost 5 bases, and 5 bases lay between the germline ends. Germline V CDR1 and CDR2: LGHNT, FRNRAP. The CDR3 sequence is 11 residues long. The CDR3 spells CASGSGETQYF. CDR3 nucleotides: TGTGCTAGTGGTTCTGGGGAGACCCAGTACTTC.

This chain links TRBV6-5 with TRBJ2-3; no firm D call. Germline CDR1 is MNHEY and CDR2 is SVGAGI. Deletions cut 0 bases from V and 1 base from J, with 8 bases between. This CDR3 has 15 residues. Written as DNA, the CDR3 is TGTGCCAGCAGTTACTCGTCTCGGGGCACAGATACGCAGTATTTT. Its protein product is CASSYSSRGTDTQYF.

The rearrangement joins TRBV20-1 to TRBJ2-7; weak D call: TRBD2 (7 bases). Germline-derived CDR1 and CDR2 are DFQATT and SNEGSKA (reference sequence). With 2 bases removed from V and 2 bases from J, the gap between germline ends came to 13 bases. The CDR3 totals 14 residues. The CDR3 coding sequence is TGCAGTGCTAGAAAGGGGGAGGGACCCTACGAGCAGTACTTC. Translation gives CSARKGEGPYEQYF.

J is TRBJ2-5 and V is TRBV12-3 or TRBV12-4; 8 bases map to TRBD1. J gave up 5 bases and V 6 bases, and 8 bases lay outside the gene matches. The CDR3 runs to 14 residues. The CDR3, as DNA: TGTGCCAGCAGCCTTACAGGGGGTCGTGAGACCCAGTACTTC. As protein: CASSLTGGRETQYF.

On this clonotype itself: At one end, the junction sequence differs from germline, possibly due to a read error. The CDR3 bases are TGCAGCACCGAGGGCACAGGGACTAATGAAAAACTGTTCTTT. Residues: CSTEGTGTNEKLFF. The chain combines TRBV29-1 with TRBJ1-4; TRBD1 is a possible D gene (6 bases). Per the germline V gene, CDR1 is SQVTM and CDR2 is ANQGSEA. This CDR3 has 14 amino acids.